Sequencing of this TCR beta chain was carried out in a study of cytomegalovirus exposure and HLA in healthy donors (dated by TCRdb to about 2017). Regarding the research as a whole: According to a later analysis, one platform produced both the roughly 130 validation repertoires and the approximately 660 repertoires of the first cohort. The aim of the study was to test whether cataloging public T cell receptors could identify signatures of past pathogen exposure. Along with the approximately 650-subject first cohort, a separate validation cohort of over a hundred different subjects was used. To predict cytomegalovirus infection status, the study combined high-throughput TCR immunosequencing, statistical association of individual TCRs with disease status, and machine learning. General study outcomes and caveats: In vitro tests confirmed that a few of the cytomegalovirus-associated TCR beta chains recognize cytomegalovirus antigens. It was suggested by the authors that the approach could potentially be generalized to other disease states and immunological phenotypes. A total of around 150 TCR beta chains were listed by the study as associated with cytomegalovirus. Subsequent analysis determined that TCRs grouped into clusters in the first cohort also showed a tendency toward co-occurrence across the 90 to 150 validation repertoires, and 85% to 95% of cluster scores exceeded 0. A later analysis lacked HLA typing for the validation cohort, so it scored co-occurrence in that cohort across all 110 or so repertoires. The classifier was reported to diagnose cytomegalovirus status with high specificity and sensitivity in both the original and validation cohorts. Across donors, most TCR sequences were observed very rarely, whereas some public TCRs were present in many individuals.

Separate from the approximately 730-subject first cohort, the validation cohort of 90 to 150 subjects was the group to which the donors belonged. To note about this clone: Its antigen target is currently unknown. No quality values exist for individual bases; no much larger clone is one base distant.

The library was produced with the immunoSEQ multiplex PCR assay. Processing in the source paper ran as follows. A statistical classification framework was built to diagnose cytomegalovirus status from the catalog of TCR beta chain sequences. What TCRdb holds here is the immuneACCESS table cut down to in-frame rearrangements. Part of the clones is not present; checked against another copy, under half of the missing clones reflect an unresolved V gene, and the others are unexplained. The V and J calls and clone size are taken from that table; D and trimming were inferred from the DNA. Across this sample there are about 220,000 clones, with around 88% seen only once. The biggest ten clones account for 2.5% to 3.5% of the sample. V loses 10 bases of germline sequence and J loses 8 bases, and the interval between the two ends is 18 bases. The CDR3 has 13 amino acids, counting the end cysteine and phenylalanine. Only the CDR3 region is kept as DNA, spanning 39 bases read in frame from base 1. As encoded in the germline V gene, CDR1 is ENHRY while CDR2 is SYGVKD.

Rearrangement joined TRBV10-3 to TRBJ2-1; the D gene is possibly TRBD2, with 5 bases matching. What was sequenced was PBMCs. The sequence derives from a woman aged 18-29 years in good health and CMV-seronegative. The CDR3 loop reads CASARSGFDEQFF. The DNA reads TGTGCCAGCGCCCGCTCGGGGTTCGATGAGCAGTTCTTC.